This T cell receptor (beta chain) originates from a study of shared clonotypes between healthy human individuals. General observations from the study: The donor pool, a small one, limited the genetic and exposure-history diversity represented.

Sequencing was performed with immunoSEQ multiplex PCR; in TCRdb, only in-frame clones are kept and a portion is missing. The data show some 2,400,000 clones, around 95% seen once. For this clone: Its antigen remains unidentified.

V lost 6 bases to trimming and J lost 0 bases, with 9 bases between them. CDR1 is SGHAT, CDR2 FQNNGV, per germline. The CDR3 has 13 residues. This chain connects TRBV11-2 to TRBJ2-7, with D maybe TRBD2 (5 bases). Sequenced material: naive CD4+ T cells sorted from blood. Subset denoted: CD45RA+ positively selected. The receptor's source is a man aged 18 to 35 in good health. CDR3 DNA sequence: TGTGCCAGCAGGAAGAGGGCCTCCTACGAGCAGTACTTC. Translation gives CASRKRASYEQYF.